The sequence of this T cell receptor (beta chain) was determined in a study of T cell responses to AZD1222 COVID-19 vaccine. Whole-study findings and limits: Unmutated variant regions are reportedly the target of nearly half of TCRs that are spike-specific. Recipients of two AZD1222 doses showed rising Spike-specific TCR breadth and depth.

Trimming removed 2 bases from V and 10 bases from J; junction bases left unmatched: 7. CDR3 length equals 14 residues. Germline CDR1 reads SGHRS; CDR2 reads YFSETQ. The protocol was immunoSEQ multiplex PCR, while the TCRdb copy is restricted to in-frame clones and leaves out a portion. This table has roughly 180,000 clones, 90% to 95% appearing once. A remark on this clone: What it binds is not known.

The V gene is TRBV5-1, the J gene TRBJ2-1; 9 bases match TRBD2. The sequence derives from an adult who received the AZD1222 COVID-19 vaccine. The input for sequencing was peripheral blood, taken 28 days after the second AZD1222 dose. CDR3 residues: CASSFLAGKDEQFF. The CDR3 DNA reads TGCGCCAGCAGCTTTCTAGCGGGGAAAGACGAGCAGTTCTTC.